What follows describes a single T cell receptor beta chain. This entry is derived from a study of blood T cell repertoires in COVID-19. Across the study: Researchers got acute and convalescent COVID-19 samples from the United States, Italy and Spain.

The repertoire was sequenced with immunoSEQ multiplex PCR; TCRdb's copy has only in-frame clones and lacks some. Of about 400,000 clones in the sample, roughly 89% were seen once. Those who participated ranged in age from about 18 to 89 years and resided in under 25 US areas. Participants' reported clinical history set cohort assignment. Donors in Cohort 3 who had recovered were those with two negative PCRs, healthcare professional clearance, or resolution of their symptoms. This receptor was obtained from a woman in her twenties or thirties who had recovered from COVID-19. Material: PBMCs or T cells enriched from blood (not recorded which).

The CDR3 DNA is TGTGCCAGCAGCTTGGACAGGGCCAATGAGCAGTTCTTC. Translated, it gives CASSLDRANEQFF. The chain recombines TRBV7-8 with TRBJ2-1; 8 bases map to TRBD1. Germline values: CDR1 SGHVS, CDR2 FQNEAQ. V was clipped by 3 bases and J by 6 bases; unmatched bases: 1. This CDR3 contains 13 residues. Full variable domain (remainder filled in from reference TRBV7-8 and TRBJ2-1): GAGVSQSPRYKVAKRGQDVALRCDPISGHVSLFWYQQALGQGPEFLTYFQNEAQLDKSGLPSDRFFAERPEGSVSTLKIQRTQQEDSAVYLCASSLDRANEQFFGPGTRLTVL.